These T cell receptor beta chains were read from a single sample in a study of T cells in Graves' hyperthyroidism and ophthalmopathy. TCRdb fed the multiplex PCR reads into MiXCR, producing one record per CDR3 protein. The table shows 620,000 or so distinct CDR3 sequences, with approximately 14% occurring only once. Sequences were obtained from blood. The receptors were sampled from a woman between 50 and 59 years old with Graves' ophthalmopathy. Both conserved end residues are part of each CDR3. A D gene is named only where the DNA matches it firmly. Only some rows state a clone size, as once, few, many or a class for expanded clones.

v_call	clone_size	d_call	j_call	cdr3_aa	cdr3_nt
TRBV7-6	few	TRBD2	TRBJ2-5	CASSSGLAALRGETQYF	TGTGCCAGCAGCTCGGGACTAGCGGCCCTCAGGGGGGAGACCCAGTACTTC
TRBV12-3/TRBV12-4	-	-	TRBJ2-7	CASSLGSSLGGEQYF	TGTGCCAGCAGTTTAGGTTCATCCCTAGGAGGCGAGCAGTACTTC
TRBV30	-	-	TRBJ1-1	CAWKRRRAGAMNTEAFF	TGTGCCTGGAAAAGGCGAAGGGCAGGAGCAATGAACACTGAAGCTTTCTTT
TRBV2	many	-	TRBJ1-5	CASKANPNQPQHF	TGTGCCAGCAAGGCGAACCCCAATCAGCCCCAGCATTTT
TRBV20-1	many	-	TRBJ2-7	CSASFRDGRVGQYF	TGCAGTGCTAGTTTCCGGGACGGGAGAGTAGGGCAGTACTTC
TRBV6-1	few	-	TRBJ1-2	CASRPYTGGNYGYTF	TGTGCCAGCAGGCCATACACCGGGGGAAACTATGGCTACACCTTC
TRBV27	many	TRBD1	TRBJ2-5	CASSPAPLGTGGQETQYF	TGTGCCAGCAGCCCAGCACCTCTAGGGACAGGTGGACAAGAGACCCAGTACTTC
TRBV7-9	few	-	TRBJ1-5	CASSDGHGGSNQPQHF	TGTGCCAGCAGCGATGGCCACGGTGGGAGCAATCAGCCCCAGCATTTT
TRBV11-1	many	-	TRBJ1-1	CASSLMGVPEAFF	TGTGCCAGCAGCTTAATGGGGGTACCTGAAGCTTTCTTT
TRBV3-1	many	TRBD2	TRBJ2-1	CASSQVGGTSGRVNEQFF	TGTGCCAGCAGCCAAGTAGGAGGGACTAGCGGGAGGGTCAATGAGCAGTTCTTC